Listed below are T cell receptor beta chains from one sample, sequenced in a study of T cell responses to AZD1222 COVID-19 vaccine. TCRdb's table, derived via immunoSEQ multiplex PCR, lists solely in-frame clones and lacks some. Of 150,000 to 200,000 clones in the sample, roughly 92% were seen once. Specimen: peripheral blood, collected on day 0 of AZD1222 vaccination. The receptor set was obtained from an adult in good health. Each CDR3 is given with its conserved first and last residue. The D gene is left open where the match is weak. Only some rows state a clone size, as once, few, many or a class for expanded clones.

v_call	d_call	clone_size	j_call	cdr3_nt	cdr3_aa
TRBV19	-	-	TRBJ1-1	TGTGCCAGTAGTATAGTCGGGCAGATGAACACTGAAGCTTTCTTT	CASSIVGQMNTEAFF
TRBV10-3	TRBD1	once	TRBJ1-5	TGTGCCATCAGTCGACAGGGAAGTCAGCCCCAGCATTTT	CAISRQGSQPQHF
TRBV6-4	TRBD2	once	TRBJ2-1	TGTGCCAGCAGTGACTCTGCGGGAGGGATATATGAGCAGTTCTTC	CASSDSAGGIYEQFF
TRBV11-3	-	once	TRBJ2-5	TGTGCCAGCAGCTTAAACGTTAGGGAGACCCAGTACTTC	CASSLNVRETQYF
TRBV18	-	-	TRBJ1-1	TGTGCCAGCTCACCAGTCCGGTTATTGACTGAAGCTTTCTTT	CASSPVRLLTEAFF
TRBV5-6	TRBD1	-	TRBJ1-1	TGTGCCAGCAGCTCACAGGGGTCTGAAGCTTTCTTT	CASSSQGSEAFF
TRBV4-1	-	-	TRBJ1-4	TGCGCCAGCAGCCAAGAAGCCTTGCCAGGGCCCGGTGAAAAACTGTTTTTT	CASSQEALPGPGEKLFF
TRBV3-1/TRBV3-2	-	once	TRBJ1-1	TGTGCCAGCAGCCAAGATATACGGCGTGGCACTGAAGCTTTCTTT	CASSQDIRRGTEAFF
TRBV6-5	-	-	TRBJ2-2	TGTGCCAGCAACGAGGGCCGGAACACCGGGGAGCTGTTTTTT	CASNEGRNTGELFF
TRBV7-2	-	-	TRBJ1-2	TGTGCCAGCAGCTTCACAATAGATCATGGCTACACCTTC	CASSFTIDHGYTF
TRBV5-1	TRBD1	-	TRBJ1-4	TGCGCCAGCAGCCCTTGGCAGGGGGGGGATGAAAAACTGTTTTTT	CASSPWQGGDEKLFF
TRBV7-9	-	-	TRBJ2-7	TGTGCCAGCAGCTTAGGGGGACGCGACGAGCAGTACTTC	CASSLGGRDEQYF
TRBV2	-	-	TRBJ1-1	TGTGCCAGCAGTGAAGCGCAGTTTGGTACTGAAGCTTTCTTT	CASSEAQFGTEAFF
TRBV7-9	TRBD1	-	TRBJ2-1	TGTGCCAGCAGCTTCCGACAGGGGTCCTACAATGAGCAGTTCTTC	CASSFRQGSYNEQFF
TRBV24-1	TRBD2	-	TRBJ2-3	TGTGCCACCTCGGCGGGAGTAGGAGTAGATACGCAGTATTTT	CATSAGVGVDTQYF
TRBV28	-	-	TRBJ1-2	TGTGCCAGCAGTTTTGATCGCCAGACCTATGGCTACACCTTC	CASSFDRQTYGYTF
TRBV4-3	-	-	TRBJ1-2	TGCGCCAGCAGCCAAGATCTTATATTGGTGAGGGCTCGAGGATATGGCTACACCTTC	CASSQDLILVRARGYGYTF
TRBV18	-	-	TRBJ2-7	TGTGCCAGCTCACTCGGGACCTCCTACGAGCAGTACTTC	CASSLGTSYEQYF
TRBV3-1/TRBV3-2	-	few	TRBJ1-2	TGTGCCAGCAGCCAAGACGTAACAGGGATCCCTGGCTACACCTTC	CASSQDVTGIPGYTF
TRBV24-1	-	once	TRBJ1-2	TGTGCCACCAGTGATAGGACCTACTATGGCTACACCTTC	CATSDRTYYGYTF
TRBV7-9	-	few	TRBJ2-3	TGTGCCAGCAGCTTACTGTCATTCAGTGGCACAGATACGCAGTATTTT	CASSLLSFSGTDTQYF
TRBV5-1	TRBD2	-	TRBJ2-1	TGCGCCAGCAGCTTGTTTGGCCAGCGGGAGCGCTCCTACAATGAGCAGTTCTTC	CASSLFGQRERSYNEQFF
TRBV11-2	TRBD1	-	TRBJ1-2	TGTGCCAGCAGCTTAGCAACAGGGGTTATTTATGGCTACACCTTC	CASSLATGVIYGYTF
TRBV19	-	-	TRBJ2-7	TGTGCCAGTAGTCTGGGGGTAAACGACGAGCAGTACTTC	CASSLGVNDEQYF
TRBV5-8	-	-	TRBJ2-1	TGTGCCAGCAGCTTAGGACAGAACCGTCTCAATGAGCAGTTCTTC	CASSLGQNRLNEQFF
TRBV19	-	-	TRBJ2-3	TGTGCCAGTAGTATAGCAACAGGCCCCACAGATACGCAGTATTTT	CASSIATGPTDTQYF
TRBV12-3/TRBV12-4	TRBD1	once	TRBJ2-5	TGTGCCAGCAGTTGGGACAGAGAGACCCAGTACTTC	CASSWDRETQYF
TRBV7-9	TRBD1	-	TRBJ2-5	TGTGCCAGCAGCACAAGACAGGGGGTTGGGGAGACCCAGTACTTC	CASSTRQGVGETQYF
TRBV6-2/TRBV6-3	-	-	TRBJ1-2	TGTGCCAGCAGTCCACAGGGTCGAGGGGACTATGGCTACACCTTC	CASSPQGRGDYGYTF
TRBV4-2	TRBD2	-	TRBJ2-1	TGTGCCAGCAGCCGGAATAGCGGGAGGGCCGGCGATGAGCAGTTCTTC	CASSRNSGRAGDEQFF
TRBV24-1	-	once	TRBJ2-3	TGTGCCACCGGCGGGACAGTCACAGATACGCAGTATTTT	CATGGTVTDTQYF
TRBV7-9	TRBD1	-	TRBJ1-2	TGTGCCAGCAGCTCAACCTCGACGGGACAGACTAACTATGGCTACACCTTC	CASSSTSTGQTNYGYTF
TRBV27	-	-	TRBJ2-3	TGTGCCAGCAGTCCCGGGGTCAAGGGCGATACGCAGTATTTT	CASSPGVKGDTQYF
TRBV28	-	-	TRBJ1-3	TGTGCCAGCAGTCCTCCTGGAAACACCATATATTTT	CASSPPGNTIYF
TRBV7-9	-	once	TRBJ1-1	TGTGCCAGCAGCTTCGTGGAGAACACTGAAGCTTTCTTT	CASSFVENTEAFF
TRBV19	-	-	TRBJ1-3	TGTGCCAGTAGTATAGACGGCCGTGGAGGAAACACCATATATTTT	CASSIDGRGGNTIYF
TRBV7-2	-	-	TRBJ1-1	TGTGCCAGCAGCCAACGCGGGCGACCCCAGGGCACTGAAGCTTTCTTT	CASSQRGRPQGTEAFF
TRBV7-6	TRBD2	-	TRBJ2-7	TGTGCCAGCAGCTTAGCATCCCCAGCGGGAGCTTACGAGCAGTACTTC	CASSLASPAGAYEQYF
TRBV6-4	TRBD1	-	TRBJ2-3	TGTGCCAGCAGTGACGGGACAGGGGAGGCAGATACGCAGTATTTT	CASSDGTGEADTQYF
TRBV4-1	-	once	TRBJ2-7	TGCGCCAGCAGCCCGCCCTCGAGGGTCGACGAGCAGTACTTC	CASSPPSRVDEQYF
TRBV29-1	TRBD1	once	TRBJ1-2	TGCAGCGTTGATCGCAGGGGGAACTATGGCTACACCTTC	CSVDRRGNYGYTF
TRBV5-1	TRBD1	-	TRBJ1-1	TGCGCCAGCAGCTGGGGGGAGTGGGGACAGATAAACACTGAAGCTTTCTTT	CASSWGEWGQINTEAFF
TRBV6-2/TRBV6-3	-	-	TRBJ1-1	TGTGCCAGCAGTTACTCGGGGTCAGGTGTCGGCCACCTCACTGAAGCTTTCTTT	CASSYSGSGVGHLTEAFF
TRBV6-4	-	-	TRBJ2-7	TGTGCCTACAAATCCCATAGATACGAGCAGTACTTC	CAYKSHRYEQYF
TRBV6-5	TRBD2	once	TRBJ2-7	TGTGCCAGCAGTTACAGCGAGGTAGCGGGCCTCTACGAGCAGTACTTC	CASSYSEVAGLYEQYF
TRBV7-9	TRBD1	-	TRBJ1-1	TGTGCCAGCAGCCTCGACAGGGGGCGAGGGGGGGCTTTCTTT	CASSLDRGRGGAFF
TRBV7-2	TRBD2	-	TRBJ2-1	TGTGCCAGCAGCATCACTAGCGGAGCCTACAATGAGCAGTTCTTC	CASSITSGAYNEQFF
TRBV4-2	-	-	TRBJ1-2	TGTGCCAGCAGCCAAGGCCCCCCTCGCTATGGCTACACCTTC	CASSQGPPRYGYTF
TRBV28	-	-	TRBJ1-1	TGTGCCAGCAGTTTTCCCGGGGAGACAGTCTCCTGGGGTTTCTTT	CASSFPGETVSWGFF
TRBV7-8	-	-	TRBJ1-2	TGTGCCAGCAGCTCCCCGATATCCTATGGCTACACCTTC	CASSSPISYGYTF
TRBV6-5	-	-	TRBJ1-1	TGTGCCAGCAGTTACTCCCCAGGGTTGGGCACTGAAGCTTTCTTT	CASSYSPGLGTEAFF
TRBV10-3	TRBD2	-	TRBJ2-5	TGTGCCATCAGTGATTCATTCGTTGGACTAGAGGAGACCCAGTACTTC	CAISDSFVGLEETQYF
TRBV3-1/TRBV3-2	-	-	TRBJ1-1	TGTGCCAGCAGCCAAGATGGGGGGGCCACTGAAGCTTTCTTT	CASSQDGGATEAFF